This entry concerns a single TCR beta chain. The germline gives CDR1 MDHEN, CDR2 SYDVKM. The CDR3 contains 16 residues. V dropped 10 bases and J dropped 9 bases, with 30 bases sitting between them. Treatment indicated: oral pan-JAK inhibitor, 5-10 mg twice daily. The source of the sample is a study of CD8+ T cells in alopecia areata. cDNA prepared by RNA extraction and subsequent reverse transcription served as the template for sequencing. Assay used: immunoSEQ multiplex PCR; TCRdb lists only in-frame clones, some missing. The data contain 200,000 to 250,000 clones, 40% to 45% of them singletons. This rearrangement joins TRBV28 to TRBJ1-1, with D possibly being TRBD1 (5 bases). This TCR derives from a human donor with alopecia areata. The sequences come from CD4+ T cells sorted from blood, collected around week 36, from a patient treated with tofacitinib. The CDR3 reads CAIIDGPGARGFKAFF. DNA of the CDR3: TGTGCCATCATAGATGGCCCCGGGGCTAGGGGATTCAAAGCTTTCTTT.